This TCR beta chain was captured by sequencing in a study of blood T cell repertoires in COVID-19 (dated by TCRdb to 2018 to 2020). For context, the study as a whole: Samples from collaborators originated in the United States, Italy and Spain and spanned both the acute and convalescent phases of COVID-19. Samples came from the ongoing ImmuneRACE study (first 160 participants) plus 1,254 subjects from 6 global collaborators. Where available, HLA class I and class II types were taken from metadata supplied by the sample provider and were not determined by assay-based typing. The repertoires were released in a freely available public database meant as a resource for research on the immune response to SARS-CoV-2. A de-identified subject ID, COVID-19 status, age in years and sex were almost always included in the sample metadata. The prospective study material was composed of cDNA or gDNA derived from T cells, B-cell-depleted T cells, or PBMCs. The dataset comprised deeply sampled blood TCRbeta repertoires from subjects exposed to, actively infected with, or recovered from COVID-19. Here is what the overall study found, with its caveats: How much clinical and demographic metadata was included differed by source and by participant, and the metadata was provided uncurated.

TCRbeta CDR3 regions were amplified from genomic DNA by means of the immunoSEQ Assay, a bias-controlled multiplex PCR. On the authors' methods: The number of nucleated cells in each sample was estimated by amplification of reference gene primers within the assay. Sequence reads were collapsed and filtered to measure the absolute abundance of every unique TCRbeta CDR3 rearrangement. For each sample, productive Simpson clonality was calculated as the square root of Simpson's diversity index across productive rearrangements. TCRdb carries this immuneACCESS record with in-frame sequences only. Its versions omit some clonotypes, under half of them owing to an unresolved V gene in the studies checked, with the rest unexplained. From that table come the V and J calls and clone size; the DNA was used to work out D and trimming. The sample table holds 150,000 to 250,000 clones, of which about 90% were seen once. The biggest ten clones account for around 2.1% of the sample.

Participants in the prospective study were enrolled through a virtual design, were aged roughly 18 to 90 years, and lived in 24 United States geographic areas. In the prospective study, cohorts were assigned on the basis of participant-reported clinical history obtained from a screening survey and a study questionnaire. Recovered participants in ImmuneRACE Cohort 3 were defined as having two consecutive negative NP/OP PCR tests, clearance from a healthcare professional, or resolution of symptoms. Mobile phlebotomists in the prospective study collected whole blood, serum and a nasopharyngeal or oropharyngeal swab from every participant. Prospective study participants could optionally give additional blood draws and questionnaires over an approximately 2-month period. Before DNA extraction, prospective study blood samples were shipped either frozen or at room temperature. Measured from the cysteine to the phenylalanine, the CDR3 is 15 residues long. The DNA shown is the 45-base CDR3, in frame from base 1. Compared with germline, V lacks 8 bases and J lacks 4 bases; bases without a gene match: 9. CDR1 MNHEY and CDR2 SVGAGI are derived from the germline V gene.

To note about this clone: The target of this receptor is not known. No much larger clone is present one base from it, and per-base qualities are unavailable.

Material: PBMCs or T cells enriched from blood (not recorded which). The chain is assembled from TRBV6-5 and TRBJ2-1, and TRBD1 aligns with 9 junction nucleotides. The TCR was taken from a woman aged 25 to 39 who had recovered from COVID-19. The sequenced DNA is TGTGCCAGCGGGGGCCGGGACAGGGTATACAATGAGCAGTTCTTC. Its translation is CASGGRDRVYNEQFF.